The next 18 T cell receptor beta chains were all read from a single sample in a study of blood T cell repertoires in COVID-19. Libraries were prepared by immunoSEQ multiplex PCR; TCRdb keeps only in-frame clonotypes and omits some of them. Of roughly 210,000 clones in the sample, 88% were seen once. What was sequenced was peripheral blood. These receptors were collected from a man between 65 and 80 years old with acute or convalescent COVID-19.

The V gene is TRBV5-4, the J gene TRBJ2-1; perhaps TRBD2 as D (7 bases). V dropped 0 bases and J dropped 0 bases, with 19 bases sitting between them. The germline V gene has CDR1 SGHNT and CDR2 YYREEE (reference sequence). CDR3 size: 19 residues. The CDR3 bases are TGTGCCAGCAGCTTGGGGGGAGGGCAGGGGAGAAGCTCCTACAATGAGCAGTTCTTC. Its translation is CASSLGGGQGRSSYNEQFF.

The chain carries TRBV29-1 and TRBJ2-7; 7 bases map to TRBD1. V lost 6 bases, J lost 2 bases, and 7 bases stayed unmatched. There are 13 residues in the CDR3. Germline CDR1 is SQVTM and CDR2 is ANQGSEA. This CDR3 is CSVVRDSTYEQYF. CDR3 DNA: TGCAGCGTAGTGAGGGACAGCACCTACGAGCAGTACTTC.

This clone appeared a single time. The CDR3 DNA is TGTGCCAGCAGACCCACAGGGTCTGGGGCCAACGTCCTGACTTTC. This encodes CASRPTGSGANVLTF. The chain links TRBV6-6 to TRBJ2-6; tentatively, D is TRBD1 (6 bases). This CDR3 is built from 15 residues. The V end lost 6 bases, the J end lost 1 base, and 10 bases lay between the germline ends. Looked up from germline, CDR1 is MNHNY and CDR2 is SVGAGI (reference sequence).

The chain employs TRBV27 and TRBJ2-1; 7 nucleotides agree with TRBD1. V trimming: 2 bases; J trimming: 7 bases; junction bases outside the gene matches: 8. This CDR3 is 15 amino acids long. CDR1 MNHEY and CDR2 SMNVEV come from the germline V gene (reference sequence). The chain's CDR3 is CASSLEGTDKNEQFF. The CDR3 nucleotides read TGTGCCAGCAGTTTAGAAGGGACAGACAAGAATGAGCAGTTCTTC.

The chain has TRBV25-1 and TRBJ1-4; D remains ambiguous. CDR3 size: 18 residues. The germline CDR1 and CDR2 sequences are MGHDK and SYGVNS. Between the trimmed V and J ends, which lost 7 bases and 0 bases, there was a span of 21 bases. CDR3 amino acids: CASTGPGGSTATNEKLFF. Written as DNA, the CDR3 is TGTGCCAGCACTGGCCCTGGAGGGTCCACTGCAACTAATGAAAAACTGTTTTTT.

CDR3 sequence reads: CASSLERAGGPFRYGYTF. CDR3 DNA sequence: TGTGCCAGCAGCTTAGAGAGGGCAGGGGGCCCTTTCAGGTATGGCTACACCTTC. The chain couples TRBV7-9 to TRBJ1-2; 8 bases map to TRBD1. V lost 1 base to trimming and J lost 5 bases; unmatched junction nucleotides: 15. Germline values: CDR1 SEHNR, CDR2 FQNEAQ (reference sequence). The CDR3 is 18 amino acids.

V is TRBV28 and J is TRBJ2-3; 7 bases align to TRBD2. Germline CDR1 is MDHEN and CDR2 is SYDVKM. The CDR3 is 15 amino acids. The ends lost 5 bases at V and 3 bases at J; junction bases unmatched: 8. The CDR3 region is CASSPGRGRTDTQYF. The CDR3 DNA follows: TGTGCCAGCAGTCCCGGGCGGGGGAGGACAGATACGCAGTATTTT.

This chain joins TRBV3-1 (or the pseudogene TRBV3-2) and TRBJ2-1; 13 nucleotides align to TRBD2. Looked up from germline, CDR1 is LGHDT and CDR2 is YNNKEL (reference sequence). V shed 1 base and J 7 bases; nucleotides not matched to a gene: 4. The CDR3 totals 16 residues. CDR3 loop: CASSQVGLAGVNEQFF. The DNA for the CDR3 is TGTGCCAGCAGCCAAGTAGGACTAGCGGGAGTTAATGAGCAGTTCTTC.

The chain carries TRBV3-1 (or the pseudogene TRBV3-2) and TRBJ1-2, with a possible D match to TRBD1 (6 bases). Deletions cut 3 bases from V and 8 bases from J, with 10 bases between. This CDR3 has 12 residues. The V gene's germline CDR1 is LGHDT and CDR2 YNNKEL (reference sequence). The CDR3 loop is CASSHGRGGYTF. CDR3 nucleotides: TGTGCCAGCAGCCACGGCAGGGGCGGCTACACCTTC.

CDR3: CASTVRGPDGYTF. Written as DNA, the CDR3 is TGCGCCAGCACGGTCAGGGGGCCTGATGGCTACACCTTC. This chain joins TRBV5-1 and TRBJ1-2, with 8 bases aligning to TRBD1. The length of the CDR3 is 13 residues. With 6 bases clipped from V and 6 bases from J, the junction kept 7 bases outside the gene matches. Germline CDR1 is SGHRS and CDR2 is YFSETQ.

V usage is TRBV4-1 and J usage is TRBJ2-7, with 8 bases lining up with TRBD2. CDR1 and CDR2 from the germline V gene are MGHRA and YSYEKL. The CDR3 is 14 amino acids. J gave up 3 bases and V 5 bases, and 6 bases lay outside the gene matches. CDR3 DNA sequence: TGCGCCAGCAGCACACTAGCGGAAAACTACGAGCAGTACTTC. It translates to CASSTLAENYEQYF.

V and J are TRBV7-7 and TRBJ2-5, with 9 positions matching TRBD2. The J segment lost 2 bases and the V segment lost 5 bases, leaving 6 bases of the junction unmatched. CDR1 is SSHAT, CDR2 FNYEAQ, per germline (reference sequence). There are 15 residues in the CDR3. CDR3 DNA sequence: TGTGCCAGCAGCCAGACTAGCGGCCTACAAGAGACCCAGTACTTC. Translated, it gives CASSQTSGLQETQYF. Drawing the rest from reference TRBV7-7 and TRBJ2-5, the complete variable domain is GAGVSQSPRYKVTKRGQDVTLRCDPISSHATLYWYQQALGQGPEFLTYFNYEAQPDKSGLPSDRFSAERPEGSISTLTIQRTEQRDSAMYRCASSQTSGLQETQYFGPGTRLLVL.

The genes are TRBV6-5 and TRBJ1-1; a weak D match, TRBD1 (6 bases). V was pared by 9 bases and J by 6 bases, with 20 bases between. CDR3 length: 14 amino acids. Germline V gene data show CDR1 as MNHEY and CDR2 as SVGAGI. CDR3 DNA: TGTGCCAGTAAGAGCAGGGGCGACTTCCCTGAAGCTTTCTTT. Its translation: CASKSRGDFPEAFF.

The chain employs TRBV14 and TRBJ2-7, with D maybe TRBD1 (6 bases). The germline V gene encodes CDR1 SGHDN and CDR2 FVKESK. This CDR3 spans 15 amino acids. Trimming cost V 2 bases and J 1 base, with 12 bases left between them. CDR3 in DNA: TGTGCCAGCAGCCAACTCGGAGGACAGTCCTACGAGCAGTACTTC. Translating it yields CASSQLGGQSYEQYF.

The V call is TRBV3-1 (or the pseudogene TRBV3-2), the J call TRBJ1-2; TRBD1 matches at 8 bases. This CDR3 region has 16 residues. CDR1 is LGHDT and CDR2 is YNNKEL in the germline V gene (reference sequence). Trimming at V came to 4 bases and at J to 0 bases, leaving 7 bases not matched to a gene. This CDR3 is CASSLGTGGTNYGYTF. Written as DNA, the CDR3 is TGTGCCAGCAGCCTGGGGACAGGAGGAACTAACTATGGCTACACCTTC.

The chain joins TRBV27 to TRBJ2-7; 11 bases align to TRBD1. Germline assignment: CDR1 MNHEY and CDR2 SMNVEV (reference sequence). After removal of 4 bases from V and 3 bases from J, the junction contained 8 bases not matched to a gene. The CDR3 extends over 16 amino acids. CDR3 amino acids: CASSSRAGTGGYEQYF. Here the CDR3 DNA reads TGTGCCAGCAGTTCCCGGGCTGGGACAGGGGGCTACGAGCAGTACTTC.

The chain couples TRBV7-3 to TRBJ2-3, with 9 bases that match TRBD2. V was pared by 5 bases and J by 4 bases, with 13 bases of the junction left unmatched. The CDR3 runs 17 residues. Germline lookup yields CDR1 SGHTA and CDR2 FQGTGA. CDR3 bases: TGTGCCAGCAGCCCAAATCCTAGCGGGGCAGCCGCAGATACGCAGTATTTT. Translating gives CASSPNPSGAAADTQYF.

Concerning this clone: Other DNA sequences in the sample encode the same CDR3. The gene calls are TRBV19 and TRBJ2-7; TRBD2 aligns across 9 bases. The trim removed 3 bases at V and 4 bases at J, leaving 4 bases unmatched. CDR3 length: 14 amino acids. The germline V gene encodes CDR1 LNHDA and CDR2 SQIVND (reference sequence). The CDR3 reads CASSIAGGSYEQYF. CDR3 coding DNA: TGTGCCAGTAGTATTGCGGGAGGGTCTTACGAGCAGTACTTC.